The clone carrying this TCR beta chain was seen at least ten times. Its antigen is unknown. The CDR3 covers 15 residues. V dropped 5 bases and J dropped 3 bases, with 17 bases sitting between them. CDR1 and CDR2 from the germline V gene are MNHNS and SASEGT. Stable hyperthyroidism: no ophthalmopathy progression over 18 months of follow-up. Used for diagnoses were clinical symptoms, serum thyroxine and TRAb, thyroid ultrasound and orbital computed tomography. Amplification yielded TCR beta CDR3 regions, with RNA transcripts as the source. An initial round of RT-PCR targeting the TCR CDR3 relied on the HTBI primer set. MiXCR, applied by TCRdb to the multiplex PCR reads, yields one record per CDR3 protein. Seen here are 600,000 or so distinct CDR3 sequences, roughly 16% observed once, and the top ten hold around 4%. The data were taken from a study of T cells in Graves' hyperthyroidism and ophthalmopathy. Study background: Prior to any treatment, at the point of initial diagnosis, peripheral blood was collected.

Study-level results: Blood also contained most expanded thyroid clonotypes above 0.001.

V gene TRBV6-1 combines with J gene TRBJ2-7; D perhaps matches TRBD2 (6 bases). This receptor was obtained from a woman in her twenties or thirties with Graves' hyperthyroidism. The sequencing input was blood. For the CDR3, the DNA is TGTGCCAGCAGTATTACTAGCCCGGGACTCTACGAGCAGTACTTC. It encodes CASSITSPGLYEQYF.